The 7 T cell receptor beta chains reported below all come from one sample, sequenced in a study of early T cells in non-severe SARS-CoV-2 infection. In TCRdb, the 5' RACE reads were re-called with MiXCR into one record per CDR3 protein. The sample shows tens of thousands of distinct CDR3 sequences, roughly 9.9% of them seen only once. Sequencing was carried out using whole blood. The receptors stem from an adult who was a healthcare worker with PCR-confirmed SARS-CoV-2 infection or an uninfected control (not recorded which).

The table lists this clonotype with many counts. The rearrangement links TRBV4-3 to TRBJ2-7; D is perhaps TRBD1 (5 bases). The CDR3 is 14 residues long. Germline loops: CDR1 LGHNA, CDR2 YSLEER. Trimming pared 3 bases from V and 3 bases from J, leaving 12 bases between. CDR3: CASSQGRPGYEQYF. The DNA for the CDR3 is TGCGCCAGCAGCCAGGGGCGACCGGGCTACGAGCAGTACTTC.

This clonotype was seen repeatedly, ten times or more. The chain couples TRBV5-1 to TRBJ1-1, with a possible D match to TRBD1 (5 bases). The germline V gene encodes CDR1 SGHRS and CDR2 YFSETQ. V was pared by 0 bases and J by 1 base, with 7 bases between. The CDR3 runs to 14 residues. The CDR3 DNA reads as TGCGCCAGCAGCTTGGCCGGGGCGAACACTGAAGCTTTCTTT. Translated: CASSLAGANTEAFF.

This clonotype was counted a few times. At one end, the junction sequence differs from germline, possibly due to a read error. V and J are TRBV6-1 and TRBJ1-1; 9 bases are shared with TRBD1. The CDR3 consists of 14 residues. Germline assignment: CDR1 MNHNS and CDR2 SASEGT. CDR3 loop: CASSAGTGFTEVFF. For the CDR3, the DNA is TGTGCCAGCAGTGCCGGGACAGGGTTTACTGAAGTTTTCTTT.

V is TRBV11-2 and J is TRBJ2-5; 8 bases are a match to TRBD2. Trimming removed 1 base from V and 4 bases from J; junction bases left unmatched: 8. CDR1 and CDR2 from the germline V gene are SGHAT and FQNNGV. The CDR3 totals 16 residues. In DNA, the CDR3 is TGTGCCAGCAGCTTAGTGGTGACTAGCGTTGCAGAGACCCAGTACTTC. This gives the protein CASSLVVTSVAETQYF.

Ten or more counts support this clonotype. J is TRBJ2-3 and V is TRBV2; 13 nucleotides line up with TRBD2. Per the germline V gene, CDR1 is SNHLY and CDR2 is FYNNEI. The length of the CDR3 is 17 residues. V shed 7 bases and J 5 bases; nucleotides not matched to a gene: 12. In DNA, the CDR3 is TGTGCCAGCATCTTCCAAGGACTAGCGGGGGACTTAGATACGCAGTATTTT. It translates to CASIFQGLAGDLDTQYF.

This clonotype was observed a handful of times. CDR3 coding DNA: TGTGCCAGCAGCCACTCACAGGGATCCTACAATGAGCAGTTCTTC. It is translated as CASSHSQGSYNEQFF. V usage is TRBV7-9 and J usage is TRBJ2-1, with a tentative D call TRBD1 (6 bases). The CDR3 spans 15 residues. Trimming took off 5 bases at V and 1 base at J, with 12 bases between the two ends. Germline CDR1 SEHNR, CDR2 FQNEAQ (reference sequence).

With regard to this clonotype: This may be a read error, as it is one base from a much larger clone. V gene TRBV29-1 combines with J gene TRBJ2-1; the match to TRBD1 covers 12 bases. The CDR3 runs 14 residues. The V gene's germline CDR1 is SQVTM and CDR2 ANQGSEA. CDR3 bases: TGCAGCGTTCGGGGGACAGGGGGCATTAATGACCAGTTCTTC. Translated, it gives CSVRGTGGINDQFF.